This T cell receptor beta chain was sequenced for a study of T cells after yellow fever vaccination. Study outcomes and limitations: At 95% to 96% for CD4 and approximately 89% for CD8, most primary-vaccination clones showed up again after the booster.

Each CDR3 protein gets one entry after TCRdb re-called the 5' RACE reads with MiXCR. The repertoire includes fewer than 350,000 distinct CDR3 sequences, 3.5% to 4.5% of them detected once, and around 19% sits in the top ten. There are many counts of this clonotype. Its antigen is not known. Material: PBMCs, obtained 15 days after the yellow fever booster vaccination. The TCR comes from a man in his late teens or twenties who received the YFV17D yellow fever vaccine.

This chain's CDR3 is CASKGDGDEQFF. In nucleotides, the CDR3 is TGTGCCAGCAAAGGGGACGGCGATGAGCAGTTCTTC. The chain uses TRBV2 and TRBJ2-1; possibly TRBD1 or TRBD2 for D (5 bases each). Trimming pared 7 bases from V and 8 bases from J, leaving 12 bases between. This CDR3 comprises 12 residues. Germline CDR1 is SNHLY and CDR2 is FYNNEI.